These T cell receptor beta chains were read from a single sample in a study of shared clonotypes between healthy human individuals. Assay used: immunoSEQ multiplex PCR; TCRdb lists only in-frame clones, some missing. The sample has around 2,000,000 clones; roughly 94% are singletons. The sequencing sample was made of naive CD8+ T cells sorted from blood. These receptor sequences come from a man younger than 35 in good health. CDR3s include the opening cysteine and the closing phenylalanine or tryptophan. D genes are given only for firm matches. A row's size may be missing; if present it is once, few, many or a size class.

TGTGCCACCAGCAGTTTACCAGGGTCTGGAAACACCATATATTTT,CATSSLPGSGNTIYF,15,TRBJ1-3,TRBV15,-,-
TGCGCCAGCAGCCAAACAGGCTACAATGAGCAGTTCTTC,CASSQTGYNEQFF,13,TRBJ2-1,TRBV5-1,-,-
TGCGCCAGCAGCTTGGGACTAGCGGGAGTCGGCAATGAGCAGTTCTTC,CASSLGLAGVGNEQFF,16,TRBJ2-1,TRBV5-1,-,TRBD2
TGCGCCAGCAGCACCGGGACTAGCGGTTACAATGAGCAGTTCTTC,CASSTGTSGYNEQFF,15,TRBJ2-1,TRBV5-1,-,TRBD2
TGTGCCAGCAGCAGAGCGGGACAGGGGTACGAGCAGTACTTC,CASSRAGQGYEQYF,14,TRBJ2-7,TRBV7-6,-,TRBD1
TGTGCCAGCAGTTCCCGACAGGGTTTTTCACCCCTCCACTTT,CASSSRQGFSPLHF,14,TRBJ1-6,TRBV28,-,TRBD1
TGTGCCACCGAGCAGGACTTAAACACCGGGGAGCTGTTTTTT,CATEQDLNTGELFF,14,TRBJ2-2,TRBV7-2,once,-
TGTGCCAGCAAAGGGGGATTGGGTGAAGCTTTCTTT,CASKGGLGEAFF,12,TRBJ1-1,TRBV13,-,-
TGTGCCAGCAGCCGGACTAACATGAACACTGAAGCTTTCTTT,CASSRTNMNTEAFF,14,TRBJ1-1,TRBV28,-,-
TGTGCCAGCAGCCGAGGGGCTAACTATGGCTACACCTTC,CASSRGANYGYTF,13,TRBJ1-2,TRBV7-9,-,-
TGTGCCACCGAATCATTAAGGCCGGGATCCCGTCCCAGCATTCAGCCTCAGCATTTT,CATESLRPGSRPSIQPQHF,19,TRBJ1-5,TRBV15,once,-
TGCGCCAGCAGCCAAGCCAGGGAGGGGGGCACAGATACGCAGTATTTT,CASSQAREGGTDTQYF,16,TRBJ2-3,TRBV4-1,-,-
TGTGCCAGCAGTTTCGGACAGGGTAATGGCTACACCTTC,CASSFGQGNGYTF,13,TRBJ1-2,TRBV27,few,TRBD1
TGTGCCAGCAGCCCCCCAGGAATTTCGAACACCGGGGAGCTGTTTTTT,CASSPPGISNTGELFF,16,TRBJ2-2,TRBV7-9,once,-
TGTGCCAGCAGCTTACAGGGGTTTAACTATGGCTACACCTTC,CASSLQGFNYGYTF,14,TRBJ1-2,TRBV7-9,once,-
TGTGCCAGCAGTGAAGGGCTAGCGGGAATCAATGAGCAGTTCTTC,CASSEGLAGINEQFF,15,TRBJ2-1,TRBV2,-,TRBD2
TGTGCCAGTAGTATTCAGAATACGGTTGGCTACACCTTC,CASSIQNTVGYTF,13,TRBJ1-2,TRBV19,few,-
TGCGCCAGCAGCTTGGAGGGGGGAATATATGAAAAACTGTTTTTT,CASSLEGGIYEKLFF,15,TRBJ1-4,TRBV5-1,-,-
TGTGCCAATGCGCACGACGGGTCTCTGAAGGCCAACGTCCTGACTTTC,CANAHDGSLKANVLTF,16,TRBJ2-6,TRBV10-3,-,-
TGTGCCATCAGTGAACTCCCTGATTCCTACGAGCAGTACTTC,CAISELPDSYEQYF,14,TRBJ2-7,TRBV10-3,-,-
TGTGCCAGCAGCTTAGCGTACTCAAGCAATCAGCCCCAGCATTTT,CASSLAYSSNQPQHF,15,TRBJ1-5,TRBV11-2,-,-
TGTGCCAGCAACTCCGACACCGGGGAGCTGTTTTTT,CASNSDTGELFF,12,TRBJ2-2,TRBV7-9,-,-
TGTGCCAGCAGCGTGTTGCAAAACACTGAAGCTTTCTTT,CASSVLQNTEAFF,13,TRBJ1-1,TRBV9,-,-
TGCGCCAGCAGCCAAGATTGGGCAGCAGAGACCCAGTACTTC,CASSQDWAAETQYF,14,TRBJ2-5,TRBV4-3,-,-
TGCAGCGTTGGGCCGGGACAAGGGAACATTCAGTACTTC,CSVGPGQGNIQYF,13,TRBJ2-4,TRBV29-1,once,-
TGTGCCTGGAAAATCCTCAGGGGAGTAGGGGACTATGGCTACACCTTC,CAWKILRGVGDYGYTF,16,TRBJ1-2,TRBV30,-,-
TGTGCCTGGAGTGTAGGTTCAGATACGCAGTATTTT,CAWSVGSDTQYF,12,TRBJ2-3,TRBV30,-,-
TGTGCCAGTAGTATTTTGGATCCCACGGGGGGCTACACCTTC,CASSILDPTGGYTF,14,TRBJ1-2,TRBV19,once,-
TGTGCCAGCAGCCCTTCCCCCACGGGGTTCGAGCAGTACTTC,CASSPSPTGFEQYF,14,TRBJ2-7,TRBV27,-,-
TGTGCCAGCAGCCTCGCGGGGCGGTCCTACGAGCAGTACTTC,CASSLAGRSYEQYF,14,TRBJ2-7,TRBV7-8,-,-
TGTGCCAGCAGTCCAGACAGCGGCACTGAAGCTTTCTTT,CASSPDSGTEAFF,13,TRBJ1-1,TRBV6-6,-,-
TGTGCCAGCAGCTTAAGCCCCCCCGCCTCGTATAGGGATACGCAGTATTTT,CASSLSPPASYRDTQYF,17,TRBJ2-3,TRBV7-2,-,-
TGCGCCAGCAGCCCGGGGACCTCGCAGGAGACCCAGTACTTC,CASSPGTSQETQYF,14,TRBJ2-5,TRBV4-1,-,-
TGTGCCAGCAGTTATACGGCGGGGGGGGGTAATCAGCCCCAGCATTTT,CASSYTAGGGNQPQHF,16,TRBJ1-5,TRBV6-6,-,-
TGTGCCAGCAGCCCCAGGGCGGGGTATGGCTACACCTTC,CASSPRAGYGYTF,13,TRBJ1-2,TRBV7-2,-,-
TGTGCCAGCCACAGGCCTCCGTCAGATACGCAGTATTTT,CASHRPPSDTQYF,13,TRBJ2-3,TRBV5-4,-,-
TGTGCCAGCAGCTCCGGGACGGAGAACGAGCAGTACTTC,CASSSGTENEQYF,13,TRBJ2-7,TRBV7-6,-,-
TGTGCCAGCAGCGCCGGACTAGCGAACTTCGATGAGCAGTTCTTC,CASSAGLANFDEQFF,15,TRBJ2-1,TRBV7-9,-,TRBD2
TGCGCCAGCAGCCAAGATACGGCTAACACTGAAGCTTTCTTT,CASSQDTANTEAFF,14,TRBJ1-1,TRBV4-3,-,-
TGCGCCAGCAGGGGGGCGCGATACAATGAGCAGTTCTTC,CASRGARYNEQFF,13,TRBJ2-1,TRBV4-1,-,-
TGCGCCAGCAGCCTGCGAGCCGCCCCGACTACCTACGAGCAGTACTTC,CASSLRAAPTTYEQYF,16,TRBJ2-7,TRBV4-1,-,-
TGTGCCAGCAGTGAAGCGCTTTCTTATGGCTACACCTTC,CASSEALSYGYTF,13,TRBJ1-2,TRBV2,-,-
TGCGCCAGCAGTGAGTCAAGGGTTACTGAAGCTTTCTTT,CASSESRVTEAFF,13,TRBJ1-1,TRBV10-1,-,-